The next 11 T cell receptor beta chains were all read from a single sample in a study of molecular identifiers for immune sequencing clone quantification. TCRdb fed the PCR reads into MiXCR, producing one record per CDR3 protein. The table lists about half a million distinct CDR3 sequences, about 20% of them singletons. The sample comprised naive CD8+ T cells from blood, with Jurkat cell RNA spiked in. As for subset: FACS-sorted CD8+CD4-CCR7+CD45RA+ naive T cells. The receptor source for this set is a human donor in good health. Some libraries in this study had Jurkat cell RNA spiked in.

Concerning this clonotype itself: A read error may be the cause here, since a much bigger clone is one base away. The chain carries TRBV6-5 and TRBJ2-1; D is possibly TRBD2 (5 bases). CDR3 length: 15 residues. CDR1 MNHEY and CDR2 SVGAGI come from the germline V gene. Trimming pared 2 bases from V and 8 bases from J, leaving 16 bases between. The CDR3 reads CASSYMGYGVDEQFF. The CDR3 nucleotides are TGTGCCAGCAGTTACATGGGATACGGGGTGGATGAGCAGTTCTTC.

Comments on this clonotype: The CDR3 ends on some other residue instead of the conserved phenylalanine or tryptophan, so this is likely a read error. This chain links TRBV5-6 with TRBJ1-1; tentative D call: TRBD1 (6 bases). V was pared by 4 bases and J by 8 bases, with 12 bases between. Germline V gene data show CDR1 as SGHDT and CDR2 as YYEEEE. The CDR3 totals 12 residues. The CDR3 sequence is CASSPVGAEAFL. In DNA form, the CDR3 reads TGTGCCAGCAGCCCGGTGGGGGCAGAAGCTTTCTTA.

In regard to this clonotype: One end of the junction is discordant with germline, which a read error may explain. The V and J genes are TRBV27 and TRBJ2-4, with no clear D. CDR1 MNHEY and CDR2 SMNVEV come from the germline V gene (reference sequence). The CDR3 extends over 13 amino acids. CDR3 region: CASSSVAKTIRYF. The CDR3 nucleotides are TGTGCCAGCAGTTCGGTAGCCAAAACCATTCGGTACTTC.

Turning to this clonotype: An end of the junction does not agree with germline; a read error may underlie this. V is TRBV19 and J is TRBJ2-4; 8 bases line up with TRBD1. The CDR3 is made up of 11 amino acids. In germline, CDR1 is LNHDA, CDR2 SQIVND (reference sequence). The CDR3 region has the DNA TGTGCCAGTAGTTCCGGACAGGGTTCGGACTTC. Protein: CASSSGQGSDF.

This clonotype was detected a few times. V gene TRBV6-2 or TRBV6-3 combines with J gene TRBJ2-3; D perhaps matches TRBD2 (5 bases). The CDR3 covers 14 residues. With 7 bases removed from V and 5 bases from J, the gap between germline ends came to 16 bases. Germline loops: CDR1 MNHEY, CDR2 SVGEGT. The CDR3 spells CASNPNWAGDTQYF. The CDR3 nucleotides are TGTGCCAGCAACCCCAACTGGGCGGGAGATACGCAGTATTTT.

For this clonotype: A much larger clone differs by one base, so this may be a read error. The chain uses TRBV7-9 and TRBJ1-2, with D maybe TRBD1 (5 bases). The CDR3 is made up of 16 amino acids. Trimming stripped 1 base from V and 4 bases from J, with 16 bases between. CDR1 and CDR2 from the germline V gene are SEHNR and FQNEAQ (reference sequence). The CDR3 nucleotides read TGTGCCAGCAGCTTAGGGGCCGGGACGGAATGCTATGGCTACACCTTC. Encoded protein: CASSLGAGTECYGYTF.

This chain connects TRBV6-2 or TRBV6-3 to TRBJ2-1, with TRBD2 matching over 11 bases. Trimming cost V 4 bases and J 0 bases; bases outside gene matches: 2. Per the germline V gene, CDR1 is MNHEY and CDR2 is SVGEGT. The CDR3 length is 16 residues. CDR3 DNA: TGTGCCAGCAGTTTTGGGACTAGCGGCTCCTACAATGAGCAGTTCTTC. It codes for CASSFGTSGSYNEQFF.

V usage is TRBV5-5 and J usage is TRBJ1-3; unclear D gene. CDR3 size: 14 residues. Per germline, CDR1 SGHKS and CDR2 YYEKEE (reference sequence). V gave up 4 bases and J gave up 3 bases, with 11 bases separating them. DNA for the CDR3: TGTGCCAGCAGCCTTGGGATGGGTGGAAACACCATATATTTT. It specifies CASSLGMGGNTIYF.

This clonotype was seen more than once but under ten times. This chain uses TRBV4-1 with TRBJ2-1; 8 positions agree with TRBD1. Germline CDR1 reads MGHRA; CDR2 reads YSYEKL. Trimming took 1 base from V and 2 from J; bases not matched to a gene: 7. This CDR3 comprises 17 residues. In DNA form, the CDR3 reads TGCGCCAGCAGCCAAGCGCAACAGGGGGTACCCTACAATGAGCAGTTCTTC. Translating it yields CASSQAQQGVPYNEQFF.

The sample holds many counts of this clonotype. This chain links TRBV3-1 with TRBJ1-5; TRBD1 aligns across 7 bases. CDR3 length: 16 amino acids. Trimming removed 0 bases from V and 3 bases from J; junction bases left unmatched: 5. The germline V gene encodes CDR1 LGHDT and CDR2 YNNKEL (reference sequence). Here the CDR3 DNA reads TGTGCCAGCAGCCAAGAAGGGACAGATGACAATCAGCCCCAGCATTTT. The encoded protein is CASSQEGTDDNQPQHF.

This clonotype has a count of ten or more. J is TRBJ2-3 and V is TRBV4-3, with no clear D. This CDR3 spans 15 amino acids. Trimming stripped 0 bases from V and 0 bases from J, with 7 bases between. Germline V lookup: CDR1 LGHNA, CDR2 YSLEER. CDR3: CASSQETRSTDTQYF. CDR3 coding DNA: TGCGCCAGCAGCCAAGAGACGAGGAGCACAGATACGCAGTATTTT.